The TCR beta chain described here comes from a study of T cells in women clearing cervical HPV infection. About the research overall: Case blood was drawn when the lesion was first found; control blood after infection became undetectable.

A note on this clone: The observed sequence ends 3 residues before the CDR3 terminus, with the missing tail filled in from the germline J gene.

The V end was cut by 4 bases, the J end by 0 bases, with 13 bases between. This CDR3 has 15 residues. Germline loops: CDR1 SGHDT, CDR2 YYEEEE. The assay was immunoSEQ multiplex PCR, and TCRdb's table has in-frame clones only and misses some. Seen in this sample are around 40,000 clones; the ten most common clones hold just under 6.5%. The sequencing sample was made of blood buffy coat. The chain has TRBV5-6 and TRBJ1-1; D is unresolved. This receptor was obtained from a woman between 18 and 70 years old with a cervical HPV16 infection that either progressed to CIN3+ or cleared (not recorded which). Partial CDR3 DNA: TGTGCCAGCAGCCTGCCGCGGGCCCTGAACACTGAA. Translating it yields CASSLPRALNTE. From start to end, the CDR3 is CASSLPRALNTEAFF.